Sequencing of this T cell receptor beta chain was carried out in a study of T cell changes during pregnancy in multiple sclerosis. The CDR3 is 14 residues long. The germline CDR1 and CDR2 sequences are SGDLS and YYNGEE. V lost 0 bases to trimming and J lost 0 bases, with 7 bases between them. Data came from immunoSEQ multiplex PCR; TCRdb stores just in-frame clones and leaves some out. Of about 100,000 clones listed, roughly 92% are singletons. This TCR was sampled from a female donor with multiple sclerosis, enrolled in a pregnancy study. The input for sequencing was peripheral blood, taken after pregnancy. The V gene is TRBV9, the J gene TRBJ2-7, with D possibly being TRBD1 (6 bases). The CDR3 region is CASSVATGSYEQYF. CDR3 nucleotides: TGTGCCAGCAGCGTAGCGACAGGCTCCTACGAGCAGTACTTC.